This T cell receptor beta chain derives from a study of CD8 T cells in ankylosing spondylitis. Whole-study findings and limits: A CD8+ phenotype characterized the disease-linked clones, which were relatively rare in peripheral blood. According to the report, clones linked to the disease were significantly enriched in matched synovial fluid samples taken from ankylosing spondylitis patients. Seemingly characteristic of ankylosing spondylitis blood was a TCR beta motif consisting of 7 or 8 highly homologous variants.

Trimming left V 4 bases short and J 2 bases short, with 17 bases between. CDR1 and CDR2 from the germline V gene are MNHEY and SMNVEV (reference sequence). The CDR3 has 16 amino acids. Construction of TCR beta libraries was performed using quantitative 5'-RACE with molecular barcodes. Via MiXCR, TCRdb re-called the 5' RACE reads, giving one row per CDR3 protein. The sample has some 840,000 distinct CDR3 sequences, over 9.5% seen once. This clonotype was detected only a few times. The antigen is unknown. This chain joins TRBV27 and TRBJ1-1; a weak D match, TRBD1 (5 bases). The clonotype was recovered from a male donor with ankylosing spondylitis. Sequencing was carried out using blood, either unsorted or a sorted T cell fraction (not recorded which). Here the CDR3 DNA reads TGTGCCAGCAGTTCGGGACGGGAAACTAGCAACACTGAAGCTTTCTTT. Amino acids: CASSSGRETSNTEAFF.